This passage covers 16 T cell receptor beta chains from one sample sequenced in a study of shared T cell receptors in the human thymus. Clones were sequenced by immunoSEQ multiplex PCR, and TCRdb holds only the in-frame ones, with some missing. Here the sample spans 550,000 to 800,000 clones, 80% to 90% being singletons. A further study also used this sample, focusing on human thymus T cells.

The sequencing sample was made of thymocytes. Source of these receptors: a girl under two years old with a congenital heart defect.

The chain carries TRBV27 and TRBJ2-6; perhaps TRBD2 as D (6 bases). This CDR3 spans 19 amino acids. V lost 5 bases, J lost 0 bases, and 20 bases lay in between. CDR1 and CDR2 (germline): MNHEY, SMNVEV (reference sequence). The CDR3 nucleotides are TGTGCCAGCAGTCCCTTGACTGGGCGGGGCCCCTCTGGGGCCAACGTCCTGACTTTC. It translates to CASSPLTGRGPSGANVLTF.

This clone was seen just once. The V gene is TRBV10-1, the J gene TRBJ2-3, with a tentative D call TRBD2 (7 bases). The CDR3 is 14 amino acids. V was trimmed by 6 bases and J by 5 bases, leaving 15 bases between them. Germline V gene sequence: CDR1 WNHNN, CDR2 SYGVQD (reference sequence). The DNA for the CDR3 is TGCGCCAGCAGACTCGGGGGGCCAGGAGATACGCAGTATTTT. This gives the protein CASRLGGPGDTQYF.

Of note for this clone: The DNA is left out, because the CDR3 cannot be placed on it with certainty; the CDR3 is given as TCRdb lists it. The chain is built from TRBV7-2 and TRBJ1-1. With termini counted, the CDR3 has 13 amino acids. Germline CDR1 and CDR2: SGHTA and FQGNSA. The CDR3 reads CASILGGRNEAFF.

V gene TRBV18 combines with J gene TRBJ2-7, with 10 bases fitting TRBD1. Germline V gene sequence: CDR1 KGHSH, CDR2 LQKENI. V lost 1 base to trimming and J lost 2 bases; unmatched junction nucleotides: 5. This CDR3 is built from 16 residues. CDR3: CASSPQRGQGTYEQYF. The CDR3 DNA is TGTGCCAGCTCACCACAAAGGGGACAGGGGACCTACGAGCAGTACTTC.

The chain is built from TRBV6-5 and TRBJ2-7; D might be TRBD1 (5 bases). This CDR3 is built from 15 residues. Trimming shortened V by 4 bases and J by 0 bases, and 13 bases separated the two germline ends. Germline CDR1 MNHEY, CDR2 SVGAGI. The CDR3 DNA follows: TGTGCCAGCAGTTTTAGACAACAGGTCTCCTACGAGCAGTACTTC. It yields the protein CASSFRQQVSYEQYF.

The chain carries TRBV10-1 and TRBJ2-3; possibly TRBD1 for D (6 bases). Germline assignment: CDR1 WNHNN and CDR2 SYGVQD (reference sequence). Trimming took off 0 bases at V and 6 bases at J, with 16 bases between the two ends. The CDR3 sequence is 16 residues long. CDR3 nucleotide sequence: TGCGCCAGCAGTGAGTCGCCACAGGGAACATGGGATACGCAGTATTTT. Its protein product is CASSESPQGTWDTQYF.

This clone was found a few times. V and J are TRBV28 and TRBJ1-3; possible D gene TRBD1, 5 bases. The germline V gene encodes CDR1 MDHEN and CDR2 SYDVKM. The CDR3 has 15 amino acids. Trimming took off 0 bases at V and 3 bases at J, with 9 bases between the two ends. CDR3 in DNA: TGTGCCAGCAGTTTATGGGGGCACAATGGAAACACCATATATTTT. Its translation: CASSLWGHNGNTIYF.

The chain employs TRBV5-1 and TRBJ2-1; D is possibly TRBD1 (6 bases). V was shortened by 3 bases and J by 8 bases, with 12 bases between the two germline ends. CDR1 SGHRS and CDR2 YFSETQ come from the germline V gene. The CDR3 sequence is 13 residues long. The CDR3 reads CASSSTGSDEQFF. In DNA, the CDR3 is TGCGCCAGCAGCTCCACAGGGTCTGATGAGCAGTTCTTC.

The chain combines TRBV4-3 with TRBJ2-4, with D maybe TRBD2 (7 bases). The germline CDR1 and CDR2 sequences are LGHNA and YSLEER. V gave up 3 bases and J gave up 2 bases, with 17 bases separating them. The CDR3 is 17 amino acids. The DNA of the CDR3 is TGCGCCAGCAGCCATGGCACGGGGGGCGTCACCAAAAACATTCAGTACTTC. Its translation is CASSHGTGGVTKNIQYF.

The rearrangement links TRBV27 to TRBJ1-2; TRBD1 agrees at 8 bases. Germline V gene sequence: CDR1 MNHEY, CDR2 SMNVEV (reference sequence). The CDR3 sequence is 15 residues long. The J segment lost 4 bases and the V segment lost 8 bases, leaving 12 bases of the junction unmatched. The CDR3 region is CASRPSGGSSYGYTF. Here the CDR3 DNA reads TGTGCCAGCCGACCCTCAGGGGGCAGCTCCTATGGCTACACCTTC.

The chain links TRBV5-8 to TRBJ1-1, with 7 bases aligning to TRBD1. The CDR3 runs to 16 residues. Germline values: CDR1 SGHTS, CDR2 YDEGEE. V dropped 6 bases and J dropped 1; count of bases not matched to a gene: 12. CDR3 sequence reads: CASIGEKGAKNTEAFF. The CDR3 coding sequence is TGTGCCAGCATAGGGGAAAAGGGGGCTAAGAACACTGAAGCTTTCTTT.

This sequence joins TRBV10-1 and TRBJ2-7; the match to TRBD2 covers 9 bases. CDR1 is WNHNN, CDR2 SYGVQD, per germline (reference sequence). The CDR3 has 18 amino acids. The trim removed 0 bases at V and 0 bases at J, leaving 9 bases unmatched. DNA for the CDR3: TGCGCCAGCAGTGAGTCCCCTGCCCCTAGCGGGGTCTCCTACGAGCAGTACTTC. This gives the protein CASSESPAPSGVSYEQYF.

With regard to this clone: This same CDR3 is encoded by further DNA sequences in the sample. The rearrangement links TRBV9 to TRBJ2-7; TRBD1 matches at 8 bases. CDR1 SGDLS and CDR2 YYNGEE come from the germline V gene. Unmatched junction bases numbered 10, after V lost 0 bases and J lost 5 bases. This CDR3 is built from 16 residues. Here the CDR3 DNA reads TGTGCCAGCAGCGTAGATGAGAGGACAGGGCCCCACGAGCAGTACTTC. The encoded protein is CASSVDERTGPHEQYF.

The V and J genes are TRBV20-1 and TRBJ1-2; D perhaps matches TRBD1 (5 bases). Germline V gene data show CDR1 as DFQATT and CDR2 as SNEGSKA (reference sequence). The CDR3 extends over 11 amino acids. Trimming removed 5 bases at V and 8 bases at J, with 12 bases between. The DNA for the CDR3 is TGCAGTGCTCCAAACAGACAGGGCTACACCTTC. This translates into CSAPNRQGYTF.

This chain joins TRBV7-2 and TRBJ2-3; 10 bases align to TRBD1. CDR3 length equals 16 residues. The V gene's germline CDR1 is SGHTA and CDR2 FQGNSA. The J segment lost 6 bases and the V segment lost 3 bases, leaving 9 bases of the junction unmatched. CDR3 DNA: TGTGCCAGCAGCTTCGACCGGGACAGGGGCAGGGATACGCAGTATTTT. Protein: CASSFDRDRGRDTQYF.

The chain links TRBV18 to TRBJ1-6, with D maybe TRBD1 (5 bases). V lost 3 bases and J 8 bases, leaving 14 bases between the germline ends. The CDR3 is made up of 15 amino acids. The germline CDR1 and CDR2 sequences are KGHSH and LQKENI. CDR3 DNA: TGTGCCAGCTCACCGAGGGACCGGGGGGATTCACCCCTCCACTTT. It encodes CASSPRDRGDSPLHF.